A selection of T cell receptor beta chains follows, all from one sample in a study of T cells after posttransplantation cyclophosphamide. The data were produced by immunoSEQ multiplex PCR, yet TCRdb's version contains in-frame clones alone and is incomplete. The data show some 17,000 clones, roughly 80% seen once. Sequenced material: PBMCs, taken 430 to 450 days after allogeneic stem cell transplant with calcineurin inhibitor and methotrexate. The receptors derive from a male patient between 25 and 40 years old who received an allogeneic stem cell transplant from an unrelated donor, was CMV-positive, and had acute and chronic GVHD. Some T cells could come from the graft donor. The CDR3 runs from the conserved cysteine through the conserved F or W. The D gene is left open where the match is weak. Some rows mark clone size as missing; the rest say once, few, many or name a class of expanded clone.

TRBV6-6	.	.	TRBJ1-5	CASSYSWERQPQHF	TGTGCCAGCAGTTACTCATGGGAGAGGCAGCCCCAGCATTTT
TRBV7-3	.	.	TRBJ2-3	CASSLGQSTDTQYF	TGTGCCAGCAGCCTAGGACAGAGCACAGATACGCAGTATTTT
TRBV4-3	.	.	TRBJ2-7	CASSQEAPAVDYYYEQYF	TGCGCCAGCAGCCAAGAGGCTCCGGCGGTCGACTACTACTACGAGCAGTACTTC
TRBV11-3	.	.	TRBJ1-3	CASSAGVSSGNTIYF	TGTGCCAGCAGCGCAGGGGTTTCTTCTGGAAACACCATATATTTT
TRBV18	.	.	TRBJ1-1	CATSAGGVQEAFF	TGTGCCACCTCAGCGGGGGGGGTTCAGGAAGCTTTCTTT
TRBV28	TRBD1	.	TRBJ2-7	CASRATMRQGPYYEQYF	TGTGCCAGCAGAGCTACTATGCGACAGGGTCCCTACTACGAGCAGTACTTC
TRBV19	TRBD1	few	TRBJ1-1	CASTVQGGYEAFF	TGTGCCAGTACCGTGCAGGGGGGCTATGAAGCTTTCTTT
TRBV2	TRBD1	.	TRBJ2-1	CASSRTGGLESEQFF	TGTGCCAGCAGTAGGACAGGAGGCTTAGAGAGTGAGCAGTTCTTC
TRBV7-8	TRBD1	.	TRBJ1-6	CASSPATQGAFGSPLHF	TGTGCCAGCAGCCCAGCCACCCAGGGGGCTTTTGGTTCACCCCTCCACTTT
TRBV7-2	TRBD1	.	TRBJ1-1	CASRPLGQGINTEAFF	TGTGCCAGCAGGCCCCTAGGACAGGGGATAAACACTGAAGCTTTCTTT
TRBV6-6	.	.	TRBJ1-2	CASSSDKNYGYTF	TGTGCCAGCAGTTCCGACAAGAACTATGGCTACACCTTC
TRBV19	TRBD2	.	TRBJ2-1	CASMGGRGDEQFF	TGTGCCAGTATGGGCGGGAGAGGGGATGAGCAGTTCTTC
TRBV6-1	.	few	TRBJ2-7	CASSPSYEQYF	TGTGCCAGCAGTCCCAGCTACGAGCAGTACTTC
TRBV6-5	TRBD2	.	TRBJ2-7	CASSQGTSGGYEQYF	TGTGCCAGCAGTCAAGGGACTAGCGGGGGGTACGAGCAGTACTTC
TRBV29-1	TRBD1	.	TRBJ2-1	CSVEAIKTRTGRNEQFF	TGCAGCGTTGAGGCCATTAAAACGCGGACAGGGAGAAATGAGCAGTTCTTC
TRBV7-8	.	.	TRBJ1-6	CASSSDRPRREPLHF	TGTGCCAGCAGCTCTGACAGACCTCGGAGGGAGCCCCTCCACTTT
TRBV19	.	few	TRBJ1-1	CASSIVNRANTEAFF	TGTGCCAGTAGTATAGTAAACAGGGCCAACACTGAAGCTTTCTTT
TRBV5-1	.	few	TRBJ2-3	CASSPLGSTDTQYF	TGCGCCAGCAGCCCACTAGGCAGCACAGATACGCAGTATTTT
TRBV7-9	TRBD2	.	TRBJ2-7	CASSLGWREFNEQYF	TGTGCCAGCAGCTTGGGGTGGCGGGAGTTCAACGAGCAGTACTTC
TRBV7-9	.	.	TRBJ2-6	CASSLFAPTYSGANVLTF	TGTGCCAGCAGCTTATTCGCTCCGACTTACTCTGGGGCCAACGTCCTGACTTTC
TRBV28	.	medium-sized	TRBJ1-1	CASSPPGGFGSAFF	TGTGCCAGCAGTCCACCGGGGGGCTTCGGGTCAGCTTTCTTT
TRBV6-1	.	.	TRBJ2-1	CASSSGYNEQFF	TGTGCCAGCAGTTCGGGGTACAATGAGCAGTTCTTC
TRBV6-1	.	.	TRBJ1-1	CASSDRGLAEAFF	TGTGCCAGCAGTGACAGGGGTCTGGCTGAAGCTTTCTTT
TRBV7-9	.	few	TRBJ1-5	CASSLSNQPQHF	TGTGCCAGCAGCCTAAGCAATCAGCCCCAGCATTTT
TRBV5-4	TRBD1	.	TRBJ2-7	CASSFGTGYSYEQYF	TGTGCCAGCAGCTTTGGGACAGGGTACTCCTACGAGCAGTACTTC
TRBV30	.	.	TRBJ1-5	CAWADSNQPQHF	TGTGCCTGGGCAGATAGCAATCAGCCCCAGCATTTT
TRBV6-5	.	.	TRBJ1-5	CASSYGGIGHF	TGTGCCAGCAGTTACGGTGGTATCGGGCATTTT
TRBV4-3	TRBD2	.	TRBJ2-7	CASSQGLVSEQYF	TGCGCCAGCAGCCAGGGACTAGTTTCCGAGCAGTACTTC
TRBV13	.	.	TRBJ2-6	CASSGHRTVSSGANVLTF	TGTGCCAGCAGCGGGCACCGGACAGTCAGCTCTGGGGCCAACGTCCTGACTTTC
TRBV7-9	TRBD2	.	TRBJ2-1	CASKYGGNYNEQFF	TGTGCCAGCAAATACGGGGGGAACTACAATGAGCAGTTCTTC
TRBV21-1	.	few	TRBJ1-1	CASSAPASAEAFF	TGTGCCAGCAGCGCCCCCGCGTCCGCGGAAGCTTTCTTT
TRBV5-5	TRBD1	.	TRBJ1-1	CASSRGQSNTEAFF	TGTGCCAGCAGCAGGGGACAGTCCAACACTGAAGCTTTCTTT
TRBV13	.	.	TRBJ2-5	CASSFQRREQYF	TGTGCCAGCAGCTTCCAGAGAAGGGAGCAGTACTTC
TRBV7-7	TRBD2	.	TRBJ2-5	CASSPATGTKQETQYF	TGTGCCAGCAGCCCGGCCACCGGGACTAAACAAGAGACCCAGTACTTC
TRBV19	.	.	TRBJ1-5	CASSIRDTNQPQHF	TGTGCCAGTAGTATCCGAGACACGAATCAGCCCCAGCATTTT
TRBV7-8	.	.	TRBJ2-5	CASSLVAAQETQYF	TGTGCCAGCAGCTTAGTAGCAGCACAAGAGACCCAGTACTTC
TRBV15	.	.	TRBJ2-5	CATSRGVQGIQETQYF	TGTGCCACCAGCAGAGGTGTCCAGGGGATTCAGGAGACCCAGTACTTC
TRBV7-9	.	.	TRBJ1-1	CASKGGEGGTEAFF	TGTGCCAGCAAAGGAGGGGAGGGTGGCACTGAAGCTTTCTTT
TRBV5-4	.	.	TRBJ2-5	CASSPSGSLETQYF	TGTGCCAGCAGCCCCAGCGGCAGCCTAGAGACCCAGTACTTC
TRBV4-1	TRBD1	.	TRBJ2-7	CASSYSGTGESYEQYF	TGCGCCAGCAGCTACTCCGGGACAGGGGAGAGCTACGAGCAGTACTTC
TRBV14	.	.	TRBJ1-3	CASSQDLRGLGNTIYF	TGTGCCAGCAGCCAAGATCTCAGGGGCCTGGGAAACACCATATATTTT
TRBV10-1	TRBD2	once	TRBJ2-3	CASSGRGAGGPGDTQYF	TGCGCCAGCAGTGGACGGGGAGCGGGAGGGCCGGGAGATACGCAGTATTTT
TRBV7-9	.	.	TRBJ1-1	CASLGGPATEAFF	TGTGCCAGCCTGGGGGGGCCAGCCACTGAAGCTTTCTTT
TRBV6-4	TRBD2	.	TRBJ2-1	CATAETSGRAPHEQFF	TGTGCCACCGCCGAAACTAGCGGGAGGGCCCCACATGAGCAGTTCTTC
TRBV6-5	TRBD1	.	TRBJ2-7	CASSSSGTAYEQYF	TGTGCCAGCAGTTCATCAGGGACAGCCTACGAGCAGTACTTC